This TCR beta chain was profiled in a study of OX40 agonist ivuxolimab in advanced cancers. This clone was found once. Assay: immunoSEQ multiplex PCR; the TCRdb copy retains only in-frame clones and omits some. Found here are about 67,000 clones, 90% to 95% of them singletons; the top ten hold around 2.3%. The input for sequencing was CD4+ or CD8+ T cells sorted from blood, taken in a trial of the OX40 agonist ivuxolimab. The clonotype was recovered from an adult with an advanced solid tumor such as melanoma, head and neck, liver or kidney cancer.

The CDR3 here is CASSPLTSGRATGELFF. CDR3 nucleotide sequence: TGTGCCAGCAGCCCGCTGACTAGCGGGAGGGCTACCGGGGAGCTGTTTTTT. The gene calls are TRBV11-2 and TRBJ2-2; 14 bases fit TRBD2. From germline, CDR1 is SGHAT and CDR2 FQNNGV. This CDR3 region has 17 residues. V lost 5 bases, J lost 5 bases, and 7 bases stayed unmatched.